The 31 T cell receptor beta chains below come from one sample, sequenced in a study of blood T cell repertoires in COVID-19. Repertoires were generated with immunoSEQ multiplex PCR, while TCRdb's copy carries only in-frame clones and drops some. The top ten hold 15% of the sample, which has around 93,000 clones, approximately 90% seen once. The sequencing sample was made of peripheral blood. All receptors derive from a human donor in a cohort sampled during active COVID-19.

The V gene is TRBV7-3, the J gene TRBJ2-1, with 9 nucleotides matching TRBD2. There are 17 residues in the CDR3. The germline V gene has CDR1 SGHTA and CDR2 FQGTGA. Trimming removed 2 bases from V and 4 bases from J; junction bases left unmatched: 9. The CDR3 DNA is TGTGCCAGCAGCTTACGTTTTAGCGGGAGTAGATACAATGAGCAGTTCTTC. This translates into CASSLRFSGSRYNEQFF.

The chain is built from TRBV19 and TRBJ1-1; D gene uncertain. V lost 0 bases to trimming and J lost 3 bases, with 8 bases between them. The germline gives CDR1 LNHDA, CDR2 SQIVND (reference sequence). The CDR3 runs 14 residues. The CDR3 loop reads CASSIERAHTEAFF. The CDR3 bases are TGTGCCAGTAGTATAGAAAGAGCGCACACTGAAGCTTTCTTT.

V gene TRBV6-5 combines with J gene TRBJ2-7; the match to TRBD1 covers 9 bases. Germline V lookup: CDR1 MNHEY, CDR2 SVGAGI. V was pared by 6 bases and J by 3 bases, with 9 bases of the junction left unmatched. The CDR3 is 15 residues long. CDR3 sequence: CASRSGTGLFYEQYF. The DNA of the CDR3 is TGTGCCAGCAGATCCGGGACAGGGTTATTCTACGAGCAGTACTTC.

The DNA for the CDR3 is TGTGCCAGCTTAGCGGGAGGCTCCGAGCAGTACTTC. Residues: CASLAGGSEQYF. The rearrangement joins TRBV2 to TRBJ2-7, with 10 bases matching TRBD2. Trimming removed 8 bases from V and 6 bases from J; junction bases left unmatched: 4. The CDR3 runs 12 residues. The germline V gene has CDR1 SNHLY and CDR2 FYNNEI.

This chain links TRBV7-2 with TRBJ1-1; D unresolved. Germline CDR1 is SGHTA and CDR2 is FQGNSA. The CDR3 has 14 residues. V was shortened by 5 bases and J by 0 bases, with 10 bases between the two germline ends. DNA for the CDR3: TGTGCCAGCAGCCCCCCCGGGGTGAACACTGAAGCTTTCTTT. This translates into CASSPPGVNTEAFF.

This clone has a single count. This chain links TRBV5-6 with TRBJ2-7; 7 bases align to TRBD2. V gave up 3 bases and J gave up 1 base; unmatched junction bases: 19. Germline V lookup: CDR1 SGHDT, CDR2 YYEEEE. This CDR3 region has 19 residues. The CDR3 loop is CASSSDPLSAGQFSYEQYF. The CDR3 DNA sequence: TGTGCCAGCAGCTCCGACCCCCTATCAGCGGGGCAATTTTCCTACGAGCAGTACTTC.

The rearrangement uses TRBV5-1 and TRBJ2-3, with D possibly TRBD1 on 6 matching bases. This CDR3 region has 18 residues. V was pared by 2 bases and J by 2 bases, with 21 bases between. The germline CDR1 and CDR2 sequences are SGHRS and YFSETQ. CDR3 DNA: TGCGCCAGCAGCTTCGACAACAGGGTCAAGGGATTCACAGATACGCAGTATTTT. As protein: CASSFDNRVKGFTDTQYF.

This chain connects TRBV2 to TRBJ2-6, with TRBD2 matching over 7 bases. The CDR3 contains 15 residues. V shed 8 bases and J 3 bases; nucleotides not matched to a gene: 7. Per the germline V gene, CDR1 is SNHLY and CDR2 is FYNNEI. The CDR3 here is CASAGEGGGANVLTF. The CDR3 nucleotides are TGTGCCAGCGCTGGGGAGGGCGGTGGGGCCAACGTCCTGACTTTC.

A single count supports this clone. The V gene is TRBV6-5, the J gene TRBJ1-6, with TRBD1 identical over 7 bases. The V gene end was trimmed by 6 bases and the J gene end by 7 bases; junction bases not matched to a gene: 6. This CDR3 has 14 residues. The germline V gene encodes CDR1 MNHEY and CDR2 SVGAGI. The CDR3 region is CASSMTGFNSPLHF. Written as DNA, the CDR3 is TGTGCCAGCAGCATGACAGGGTTCAATTCACCCCTCCACTTT.

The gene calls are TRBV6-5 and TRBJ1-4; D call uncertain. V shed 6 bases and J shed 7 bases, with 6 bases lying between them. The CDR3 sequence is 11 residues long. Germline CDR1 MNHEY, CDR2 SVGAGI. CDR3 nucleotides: TGTGCCAGCAGGAACGGTGAAAAACTGTTTTTT. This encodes CASRNGEKLFF.

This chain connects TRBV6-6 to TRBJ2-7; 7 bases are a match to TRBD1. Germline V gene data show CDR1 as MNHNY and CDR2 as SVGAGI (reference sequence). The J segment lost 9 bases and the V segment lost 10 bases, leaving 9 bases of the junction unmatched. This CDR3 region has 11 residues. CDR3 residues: CATMTGIGQYF. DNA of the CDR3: TGTGCCACTATGACAGGGATTGGGCAGTACTTC.

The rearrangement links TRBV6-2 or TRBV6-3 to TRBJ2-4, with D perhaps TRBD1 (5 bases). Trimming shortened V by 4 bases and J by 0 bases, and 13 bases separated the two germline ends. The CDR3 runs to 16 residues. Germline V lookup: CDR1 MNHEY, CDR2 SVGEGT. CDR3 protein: CASSWGPTGAKNIQYF. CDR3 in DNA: TGTGCCAGCAGTTGGGGCCCTACGGGAGCCAAAAACATTCAGTACTTC.

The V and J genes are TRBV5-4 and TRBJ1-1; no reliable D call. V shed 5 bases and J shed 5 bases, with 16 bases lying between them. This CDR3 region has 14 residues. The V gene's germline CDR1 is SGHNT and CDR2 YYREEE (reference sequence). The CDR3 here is CASRSTGSGTEAFF. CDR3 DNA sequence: TGTGCCAGCAGAAGCACTGGGAGCGGGACTGAAGCTTTCTTT.

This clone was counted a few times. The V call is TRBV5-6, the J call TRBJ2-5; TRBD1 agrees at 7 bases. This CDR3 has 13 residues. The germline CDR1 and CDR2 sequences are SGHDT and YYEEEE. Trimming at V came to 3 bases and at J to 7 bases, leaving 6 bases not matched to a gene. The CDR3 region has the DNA TGTGCCAGCAGCTCCCGACAGGGTGGGACCCAGTACTTC. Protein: CASSSRQGGTQYF.

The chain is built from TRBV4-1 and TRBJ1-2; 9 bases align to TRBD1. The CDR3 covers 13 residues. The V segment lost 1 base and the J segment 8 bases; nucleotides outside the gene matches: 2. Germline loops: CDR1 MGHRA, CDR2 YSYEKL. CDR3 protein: CASSQADRGGYTF. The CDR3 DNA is TGCGCCAGCAGCCAAGCGGACAGGGGAGGCTACACCTTC.

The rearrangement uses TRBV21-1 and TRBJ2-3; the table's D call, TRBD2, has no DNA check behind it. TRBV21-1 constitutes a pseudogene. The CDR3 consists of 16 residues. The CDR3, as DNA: TGTGCCAGCAGCAAAGCGGGACTAGATCGCACAGATACGCAGTATTTT. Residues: CASSKAGLDRTDTQYF.

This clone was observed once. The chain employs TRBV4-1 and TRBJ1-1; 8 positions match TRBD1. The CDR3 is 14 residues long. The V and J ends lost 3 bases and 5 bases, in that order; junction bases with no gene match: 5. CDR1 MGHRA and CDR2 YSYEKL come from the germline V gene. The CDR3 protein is CASSHYRGGTEAFF. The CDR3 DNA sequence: TGCGCCAGCAGCCATTACAGGGGGGGAACTGAAGCTTTCTTT.

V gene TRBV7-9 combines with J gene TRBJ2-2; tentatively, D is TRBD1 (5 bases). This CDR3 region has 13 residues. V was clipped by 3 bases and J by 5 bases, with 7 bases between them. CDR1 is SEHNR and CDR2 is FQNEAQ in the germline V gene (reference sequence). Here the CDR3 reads CASSFKGTGELFF. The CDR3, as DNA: TGTGCCAGCAGCTTCAAGGGGACCGGGGAGCTGTTTTTT.

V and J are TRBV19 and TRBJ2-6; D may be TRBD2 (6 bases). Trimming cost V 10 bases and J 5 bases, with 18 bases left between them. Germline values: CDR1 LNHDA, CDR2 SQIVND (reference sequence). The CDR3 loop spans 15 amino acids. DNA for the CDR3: TGTGCCACAGAAGCGGGCGTCGGTCGGGCCAACGTCCTGACTTTC. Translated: CATEAGVGRANVLTF.

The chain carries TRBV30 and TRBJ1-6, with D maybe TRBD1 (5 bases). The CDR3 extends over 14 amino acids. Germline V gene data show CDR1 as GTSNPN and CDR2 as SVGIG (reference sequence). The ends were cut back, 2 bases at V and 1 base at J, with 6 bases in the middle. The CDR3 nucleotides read TGTGCCTGGAGTCCAGGGTCCTATAATTCACCCCTCCACTTT. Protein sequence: CAWSPGSYNSPLHF. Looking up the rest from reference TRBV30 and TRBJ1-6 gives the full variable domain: SQTIHQWPATLVQPVGSPLSLECTVEGTSNPNLYWYRQAAGRGLQLLFYSVGIGQISSEVPQNLSASRPQDRQFILSSKKLLLSDSGFYLCAWSPGSYNSPLHFGNGTRLTVT.

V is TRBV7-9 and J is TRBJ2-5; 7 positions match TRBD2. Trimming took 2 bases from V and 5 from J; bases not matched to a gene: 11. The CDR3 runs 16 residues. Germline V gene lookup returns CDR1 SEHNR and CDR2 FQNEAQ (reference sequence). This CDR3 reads CASSLYASGGGETQYF. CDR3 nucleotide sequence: TGTGCCAGCAGCTTATATGCTAGCGGAGGTGGGGAGACCCAGTACTTC.

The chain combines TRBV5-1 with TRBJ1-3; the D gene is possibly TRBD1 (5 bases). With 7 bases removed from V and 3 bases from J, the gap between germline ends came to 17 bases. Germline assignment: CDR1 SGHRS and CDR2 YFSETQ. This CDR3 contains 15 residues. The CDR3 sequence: CASSRAPGYGNTIYF. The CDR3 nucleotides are TGCGCCAGCTCCAGGGCGCCCGGGTATGGAAACACCATATATTTT.

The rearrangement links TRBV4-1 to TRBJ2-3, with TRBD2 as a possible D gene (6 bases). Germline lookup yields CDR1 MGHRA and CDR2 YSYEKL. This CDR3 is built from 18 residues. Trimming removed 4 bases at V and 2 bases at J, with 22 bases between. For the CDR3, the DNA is TGCGCCAGCAGCCTACACCCTGGGGGTAGCGGCGTCACAGATACGCAGTATTTT. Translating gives CASSLHPGGSGVTDTQYF.

The CDR3 reads CASSPGLAEETQYF. The CDR3 nucleotides are TGTGCCAGCAGTCCCGGACTAGCGGAAGAGACCCAGTACTTC. The chain links TRBV7-3 to TRBJ2-5; 10 nucleotides agree with TRBD2. Germline-derived CDR1 and CDR2 are SGHTA and FQGTGA. V lost 6 bases to trimming and J lost 3 bases; unmatched junction nucleotides: 4. CDR3 length: 14 amino acids.

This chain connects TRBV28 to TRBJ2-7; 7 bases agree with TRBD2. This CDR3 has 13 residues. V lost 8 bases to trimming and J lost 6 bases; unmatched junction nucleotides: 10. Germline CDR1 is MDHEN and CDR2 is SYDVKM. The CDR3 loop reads CASGDPGLPEQYF. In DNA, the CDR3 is TGTGCCAGCGGGGACCCGGGACTACCCGAGCAGTACTTC.

The CDR3 DNA is TGTGCCAGCAGCGTAGATCGGGGGGCGGCTAACTATGGCTACACCTTC. Protein: CASSVDRGAANYGYTF. The chain uses TRBV9 and TRBJ1-2; D is perhaps TRBD1 (6 bases). CDR3 length: 16 amino acids. The germline V gene encodes CDR1 SGDLS and CDR2 YYNGEE. Trimming shortened V by 0 bases and J by 0 bases, and 12 bases separated the two germline ends.

CDR3 protein: CASSGETKVFSDTQYF. The CDR3 nucleotides read TGTGCCAGCAGTGGGGAGACTAAGGTTTTTTCGGATACGCAGTATTTT. This sequence joins TRBV28 and TRBJ2-3, with a tentative D call TRBD2 (5 bases). Trimming removed 5 bases from V and 6 bases from J, with 21 bases in between. This CDR3 spans 16 amino acids. Germline values: CDR1 MDHEN, CDR2 SYDVKM.

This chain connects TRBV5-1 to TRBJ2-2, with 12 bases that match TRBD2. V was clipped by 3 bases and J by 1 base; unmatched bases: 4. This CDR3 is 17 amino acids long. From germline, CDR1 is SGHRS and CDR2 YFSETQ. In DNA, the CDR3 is TGCGCCAGCAGCTCGCAGACTAGCGGGGGGAACACCGGGGAGCTGTTTTTT. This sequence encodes CASSSQTSGGNTGELFF.

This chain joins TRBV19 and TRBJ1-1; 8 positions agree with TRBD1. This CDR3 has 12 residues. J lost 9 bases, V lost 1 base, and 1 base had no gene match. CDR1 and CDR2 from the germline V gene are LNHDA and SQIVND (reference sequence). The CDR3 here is CASSIAGGKAFF. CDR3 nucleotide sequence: TGTGCCAGTAGTATAGCAGGGGGCAAAGCTTTCTTT.

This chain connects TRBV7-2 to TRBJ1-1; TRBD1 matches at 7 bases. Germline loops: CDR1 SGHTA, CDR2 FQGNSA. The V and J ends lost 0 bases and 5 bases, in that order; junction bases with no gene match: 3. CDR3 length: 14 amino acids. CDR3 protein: CASSLASGGTEAFF. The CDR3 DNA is TGTGCCAGCAGCTTAGCGTCAGGGGGGACTGAAGCTTTCTTT.

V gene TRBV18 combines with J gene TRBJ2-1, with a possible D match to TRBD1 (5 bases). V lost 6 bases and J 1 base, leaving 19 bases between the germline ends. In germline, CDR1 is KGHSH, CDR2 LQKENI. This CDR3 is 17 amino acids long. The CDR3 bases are TGTGCCAGCTCCCAAATCAGGGCCCTCGGATCCTACAATGAGCAGTTCTTC. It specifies CASSQIRALGSYNEQFF.